Listed here are 5 T cell receptor beta chains from one sample, sequenced in a study of molecular identifiers for immune sequencing clone quantification. Each CDR3 protein is one row after TCRdb ran MiXCR on the PCR reads. The data hold about 54,000 distinct CDR3 sequences, with almost 25% observed a single time. Input material: naive CD8+ T cells from blood, with Jurkat cell RNA spiked in. Subset of the sample: FACS-sorted CD8+CD4-CCR7+CD45RA+ naive T cells. The receptors shown here come from a human donor in good health. Some libraries in this study had Jurkat cell RNA spiked in.

The sample holds many counts of this clonotype. The rearrangement uses TRBV12-3 or TRBV12-4 and TRBJ2-3; D assignment may be TRBD1 or TRBD2 (5 bases each). V was trimmed by 6 bases and J by 1 base, leaving 17 bases between them. The CDR3 runs to 16 residues. The CDR3 bases are TGTGCCAGCAGCCCCGGGAAGGGGCTCGGCACAGATACGCAGTATTTT. Amino acid sequence: CASSPGKGLGTDTQYF.

This clonotype has just one count. This sequence may be a read error, since a much larger clone differs from it by one base. V usage is TRBV25-1 and J usage is TRBJ1-1; D not certain. Trimming stripped 2 bases from V and 2 bases from J, with 9 bases between. Germline V gives CDR1 MGHDK, CDR2 SYGVNS. CDR3 length: 14 amino acids. Here the CDR3 DNA reads TGTGCCAGCAGTGAAGGCATAATAAACACTGAAGCTTTCTTT. Translating gives CASSEGIINTEAFF. The variable domain in full, completed from reference TRBV25-1 and TRBJ1-1, reads EADIYQTPRYLVIGTGKKITLECSQTMGHDKMYWYQQDPGMELHLIHYSYGVNSTEKGDLSSESTVSRIRTEHFPLTLESARPSHTSQYLCASSEGIINTEAFFGQGTRLTVV.

This clonotype came up many times. CDR3 DNA: TGTGCCAGTAGTATTGTGTCAGACTCCGAGCAGTACTTC. It translates to CASSIVSDSEQYF. The V call is TRBV19, the J call TRBJ2-7; D remains ambiguous. The V and J ends lost 3 bases and 6 bases respectively, with 12 bases between them. This CDR3 has 13 residues. Germline CDR1 reads LNHDA; CDR2 reads SQIVND (reference sequence).

This clonotype was counted at least ten times. This chain joins TRBV6-2 or TRBV6-3 and TRBJ2-5; TRBD1 or TRBD2 may be the D gene (5 bases each). Trimming cost V 7 bases and J 0 bases, with 21 bases left between them. CDR1 is MNHEY and CDR2 is SVGEGT in the germline V gene. The CDR3 has 17 residues. The CDR3 DNA reads as TGTGCCAGCAAGCCCGTGGGGGTGCTTATGTACCAAGAGACCCAGTACTTC. Translated, it gives CASKPVGVLMYQETQYF.

This clonotype was observed many times. V usage is TRBV6-2 or TRBV6-3 and J usage is TRBJ1-5, with D hard to call. The CDR3 length is 16 residues. Germline V lookup: CDR1 MNHEY, CDR2 SVGEGT. V shed 4 bases and J shed 5 bases, with 18 bases lying between them. For the CDR3, the DNA is TGTGCCAGCAGTTGGCGTTTGGAGGCACCCTATCAGCCCCAGCATTTT. It specifies CASSWRLEAPYQPQHF.